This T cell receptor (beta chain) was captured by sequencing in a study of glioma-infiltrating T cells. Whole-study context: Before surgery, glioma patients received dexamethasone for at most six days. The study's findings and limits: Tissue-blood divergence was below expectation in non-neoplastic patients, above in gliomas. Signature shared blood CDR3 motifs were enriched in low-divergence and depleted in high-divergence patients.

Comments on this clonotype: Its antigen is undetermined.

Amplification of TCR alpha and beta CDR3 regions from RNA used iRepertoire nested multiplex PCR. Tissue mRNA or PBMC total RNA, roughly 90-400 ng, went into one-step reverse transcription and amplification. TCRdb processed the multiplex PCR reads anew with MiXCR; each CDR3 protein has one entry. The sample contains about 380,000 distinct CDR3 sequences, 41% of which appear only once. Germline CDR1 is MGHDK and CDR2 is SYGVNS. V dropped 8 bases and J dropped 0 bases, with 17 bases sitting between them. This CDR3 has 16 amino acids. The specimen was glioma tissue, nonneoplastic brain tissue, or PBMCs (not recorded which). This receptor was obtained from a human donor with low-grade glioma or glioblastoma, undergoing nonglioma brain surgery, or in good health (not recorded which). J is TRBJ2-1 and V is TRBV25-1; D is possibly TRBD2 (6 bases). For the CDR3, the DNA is TGTGCCAGCGCTGCCTGGACGGGAGACTCCTACAATGAGCAGTTCTTC. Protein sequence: CASAAWTGDSYNEQFF.